One T cell receptor beta chain is described in this entry. What it binds is unknown. This CDR3 is built from 14 residues. Germline V CDR1 and CDR2: MNHNS, SASEGT. Trimming removed 3 bases from V and 2 bases from J; junction bases left unmatched: 1. The sample belongs to a study of multiple sclerosis patients with progressive multifocal leukoencephalopathy. The time point is: before natalizumab initiation. Before the first natalizumab infusion, T0 blood samples were taken. Generated by immunoSEQ multiplex PCR, the TCRdb table keeps only in-frame clones and is missing some. The data contain 25,000 to 35,000 clones, 85% to 90% of them singletons. Study results and limitations: Most PML patients had lower entropy, suggesting less diverse TRB repertoires. No common TRBV or TRBJ usage or pairing appeared at PML.

What was sequenced was PBMCs. The gene calls are TRBV6-1 and TRBJ2-3; 8 positions match TRBD1. This sequence was found in a human donor with multiple sclerosis. CDR3 amino acids: CASSDRGPTDTQYF. The CDR3 nucleotides read TGTGCCAGCAGTGACAGGGGGCCCACAGATACGCAGTATTTT.